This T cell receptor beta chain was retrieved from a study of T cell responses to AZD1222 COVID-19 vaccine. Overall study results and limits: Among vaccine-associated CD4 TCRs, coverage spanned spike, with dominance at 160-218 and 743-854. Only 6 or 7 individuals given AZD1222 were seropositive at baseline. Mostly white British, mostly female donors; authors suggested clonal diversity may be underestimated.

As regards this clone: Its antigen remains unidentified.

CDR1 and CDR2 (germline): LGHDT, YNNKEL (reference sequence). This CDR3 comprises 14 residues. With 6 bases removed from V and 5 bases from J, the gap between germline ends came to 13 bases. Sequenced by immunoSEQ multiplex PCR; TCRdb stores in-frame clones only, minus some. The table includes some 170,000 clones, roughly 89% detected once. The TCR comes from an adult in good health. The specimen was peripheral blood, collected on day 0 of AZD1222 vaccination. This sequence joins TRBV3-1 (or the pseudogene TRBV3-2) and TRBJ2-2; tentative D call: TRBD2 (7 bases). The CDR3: CASSPRGGTGELFF. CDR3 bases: TGTGCCAGCAGTCCGAGGGGGGGTACCGGGGAGCTGTTTTTT.